The 12 T cell receptor beta chains below all came from one sample that was sequenced in a study of Graves' ophthalmopathy and Graves' hyperthyroidism. Amplification of TCR beta CDR3 regions used RNA transcripts. HTBI-primed first-round RT-PCR preceded second-round multiplex PCR. TCRdb fed the multiplex PCR reads into MiXCR, producing one record per CDR3 protein. The table includes roughly 610,000 distinct CDR3 sequences, 22% detected once. Sequencing was done on a sample of peripheral blood. These receptors all come from a woman younger than 35 with stable Graves' hyperthyroidism. Some clones in this sample may be carry-over from other donors' samples.

This clonotype occurred a few times. The genes are TRBV30 and TRBJ2-1; D is possibly TRBD1 or TRBD2 (5 bases each). V was shortened by 5 bases and J by 9 bases, with 8 bases between the two germline ends. CDR1 GTSNPN and CDR2 SVGIG come from the germline V gene (reference sequence). The CDR3 consists of 10 residues. CDR3 DNA sequence: TGTGCCTGGGGGGGTCCTGAGCAGTTCTTC. Translating it yields CAWGGPEQFF.

There are many counts of this clonotype. CDR3 sequence reads: CSARVPGVQETQYF. CDR3 in DNA: TGCAGTGCTAGAGTCCCCGGGGTTCAGGAGACCCAGTACTTC. The chain combines TRBV20-1 with TRBJ2-5; perhaps TRBD2 as D (5 bases). This CDR3 has 14 amino acids. CDR1 is DFQATT, CDR2 SNEGSKA, per germline (reference sequence). With 1 base removed from V and 5 bases from J, the gap between germline ends came to 14 bases.

This clonotype was recorded many times. V is TRBV12-3 or TRBV12-4 and J is TRBJ1-2; no definite D call. The CDR3 totals 15 residues. The germline V and J ends were trimmed by 1 base and 2 bases, with 11 bases remaining between them. As DNA, the CDR3 is TGTGCCAGCAGTTTAGTACAGTTATCCAACTATGGCTACACCTTC. It codes for CASSLVQLSNYGYTF.

This clonotype was detected ten times or more. This chain connects TRBV2 to TRBJ2-7, with TRBD2 matching over 8 bases. The CDR3 runs to 14 residues. V lost 9 bases to trimming and J lost 4 bases; unmatched junction nucleotides: 11. Per the germline V gene, CDR1 is SNHLY and CDR2 is FYNNEI. The CDR3 here is CARSSGGISYEQYF. The CDR3 DNA sequence: TGTGCCAGGAGCTCGGGGGGGATCTCGTACGAGCAGTACTTC.

This clonotype occurred many times. The DNA is left out, because the CDR3 cannot be placed on it with certainty; the CDR3 is given as TCRdb lists it. The CDR3 region is CASSWGEGSRTFF. V and J are TRBV5-5 and TRBJ1-1. Germline V gene sequence: CDR1 SGHKS, CDR2 YYEKEE (reference sequence). The CDR3 is 13 residues long, ends included.

There are many counts of this clonotype. The rearrangement joins TRBV6-5 to TRBJ1-6, with 7 bases fitting TRBD1. Unmatched junction bases numbered 6, after V lost 0 bases and J lost 10 bases. This CDR3 contains 15 residues. Germline values: CDR1 MNHEY, CDR2 SVGAGI. CDR3 DNA: TGTGCCAGCAGTTACTCGGAGGGGGCCAGATCACCCCTCCACTTT. This codes for CASSYSEGARSPLHF.

This clonotype was seen a handful of times. The V and J genes are TRBV13 and TRBJ1-1; 9 nucleotides match TRBD1. V was clipped by 3 bases and J by 0 bases; unmatched bases: 8. The CDR3 totals 17 residues. Germline V gene lookup returns CDR1 PRHDT and CDR2 FYEKMQ (reference sequence). The CDR3 loop reads CASSFRQGVQLNTEAFF. The CDR3 coding sequence is TGTGCCAGCAGCTTTAGACAGGGGGTTCAACTGAACACTGAAGCTTTCTTT.

This clonotype was observed many times. This chain joins TRBV12-3 or TRBV12-4 and TRBJ1-6; 8 nucleotides match TRBD1. V lost 6 bases, J lost 6 bases, and 7 bases stayed unmatched. The CDR3 has 15 amino acids. The CDR3 bases are TGTGCCAGCAGACCGACAGGGGCTCGTAATTCACCCCTCCACTTT. This gives the protein CASRPTGARNSPLHF.

This clonotype appeared many times. The V and J genes are TRBV5-6 and TRBJ2-5, with D possibly matching TRBD2 (5 bases). Trimming cost V 3 bases and J 2 bases, with 14 bases left between them. Germline lookup yields CDR1 SGHDT and CDR2 YYEEEE. The CDR3 is 15 amino acids. In nucleotides, the CDR3 is TGTGCCAGCAGCTCGGGGAGCGGAGTTCAAGAGACCCAGTACTTC. Its translation is CASSSGSGVQETQYF.

In this sample, this clonotype turned up many times. J is TRBJ2-7 and V is TRBV12-3 or TRBV12-4; the D call may be TRBD1 or TRBD2 (5 bases each). Trimming cost V 5 bases and J 5 bases, with 16 bases left between them. This CDR3 has 14 residues. DNA for the CDR3: TGTGCCAGCAGTCGAACCGGGACCAGCAACGAGCAGTACTTC. Amino acid sequence: CASSRTGTSNEQYF.

In its sample, this clonotype was seen many times. The chain combines TRBV6-1 with TRBJ1-2, with 9 bases aligning to TRBD1. The CDR3 totals 15 residues. The germline V gene encodes CDR1 MNHNS and CDR2 SASEGT. V lost 5 bases to trimming and J lost 3 bases; unmatched junction nucleotides: 7. The CDR3 DNA reads TGTGCCAGCAGTACCTCCGGGACAGGGCACTATGGCTACACCTTC. Translated, it gives CASSTSGTGHYGYTF.

This chain uses TRBV28 with TRBJ1-1, with D possibly TRBD1 on 6 matching bases. The CDR3 contains 15 residues. Germline V gives CDR1 MDHEN, CDR2 SYDVKM. Trimming cost V 2 bases and J 1 base, with 11 bases left between them. The CDR3 DNA follows: TGTGCCAGCAGTTTACGGAAGGGGGGGAACACTGAAGCTTTCTTT. Amino acid sequence: CASSLRKGGNTEAFF.